A selection of T cell receptor beta chains follows, all from one sample in a study of blood T cell repertoires in COVID-19. Clones were read by immunoSEQ multiplex PCR, and TCRdb kept only the in-frame ones, dropping some. The top ten hold 1.5% to 2% of the sample, which has some 150,000 clones, around 90% seen once. Input material: peripheral blood. Source of these receptors: a woman in her 50s with acute or convalescent COVID-19. Both conserved end residues are part of each CDR3. D genes are given only for firm matches. Clone size is shown for a subset of rows, as once, few, many or a class of expanded clone.

j_gene: TRBJ2-1; d_gene: TRBD1; abundance: -; v_gene: TRBV29-1; CDR3nt: TGCAGCGTTGACGGACAGGGGGGATACAATGAGCAGTTCTTC; CDR3aa: CSVDGQGGYNEQFF
j_gene: TRBJ1-2; d_gene: -; abundance: -; v_gene: TRBV10-3; CDR3nt: TGTGCCATCAGTGAAGGCGAGGGCGGAGTCCGGGTGAGAGGCTACACCTTC; CDR3aa: CAISEGEGGVRVRGYTF
j_gene: TRBJ1-4; d_gene: TRBD1; abundance: -; v_gene: TRBV3-1/TRBV3-2; CDR3nt: TGTGCCAGCAGCCAGAACAGGGGGCTGGCTAATGAAAAACTGTTTTTT; CDR3aa: CASSQNRGLANEKLFF
j_gene: TRBJ2-3; d_gene: TRBD2; abundance: -; v_gene: TRBV7-2; CDR3nt: TGTGCCAGCAGCTTAGGGGGAGGGCAAGGCACAGATACGCAGTATTTT; CDR3aa: CASSLGGGQGTDTQYF
j_gene: TRBJ2-7; d_gene: TRBD1; abundance: -; v_gene: TRBV6-5; CDR3nt: TGTGCCAGCAGTTACCAAGGACAGGGGGCAAACGAGCAGTACTTC; CDR3aa: CASSYQGQGANEQYF
j_gene: TRBJ1-1; d_gene: TRBD1; abundance: -; v_gene: TRBV18; CDR3nt: TGTGCCAGCTCGACAGGGGGGCACACTGAAGCTTTCTTT; CDR3aa: CASSTGGHTEAFF
j_gene: TRBJ1-2; d_gene: -; abundance: -; v_gene: TRBV9; CDR3nt: TGTGCCAGCAGCGTAGGTAGTATCTATGGCTACACCTTC; CDR3aa: CASSVGSIYGYTF
j_gene: TRBJ1-1; d_gene: TRBD1; abundance: once; v_gene: TRBV7-9; CDR3nt: TGTGCCAGCAGCCTTCCCCCGTCAACAGGGGCGAACACTGAAGCTTTCTTT; CDR3aa: CASSLPPSTGANTEAFF
j_gene: TRBJ2-1; d_gene: -; abundance: -; v_gene: TRBV12-3/TRBV12-4; CDR3nt: TGTGCCAGCAGTTTAGCCTCGAGTGAGCAGTTCTTC; CDR3aa: CASSLASSEQFF
j_gene: TRBJ2-2; d_gene: TRBD2; abundance: -; v_gene: TRBV6-5; CDR3nt: TGTGCCAGCAGTTACCGAGGACTAGGCACCGGGGAGCTGTTTTTT; CDR3aa: CASSYRGLGTGELFF
j_gene: TRBJ1-3; d_gene: -; abundance: -; v_gene: TRBV11-2; CDR3nt: TGTGCCAGCAGCCTCCGGGGCGGAGGGGCACGAGGAAACACCATATATTTT; CDR3aa: CASSLRGGGARGNTIYF
j_gene: TRBJ1-1; d_gene: -; abundance: -; v_gene: TRBV7-9; CDR3nt: TGTGCCAGCAGCGTTTTATACACTGAAGCTTTCTTT; CDR3aa: CASSVLYTEAFF
j_gene: TRBJ2-5; d_gene: TRBD2; abundance: -; v_gene: TRBV27; CDR3nt: TGTGCCAGCAGTCCGTGGACTAGCGGGCAAGAGACCCAGTACTTC; CDR3aa: CASSPWTSGQETQYF
j_gene: TRBJ1-2; d_gene: -; abundance: -; v_gene: TRBV18; CDR3nt: TGTGCCAGCTCACCTGCCAGGGTCGAGAAGGGCGGCTACACCTTC; CDR3aa: CASSPARVEKGGYTF
j_gene: TRBJ1-1; d_gene: TRBD1; abundance: -; v_gene: TRBV7-9; CDR3nt: TGTGCCAGCAGCTTAGGGACAGGGCCGTCCAACACTGAAGCTTTCTTT; CDR3aa: CASSLGTGPSNTEAFF
j_gene: TRBJ2-1; d_gene: -; abundance: -; v_gene: TRBV9; CDR3nt: TGTGCCAGCAGCGCTCAGGGGAGTGAGCAGTTCTTC; CDR3aa: CASSAQGSEQFF
j_gene: TRBJ2-7; d_gene: TRBD2; abundance: many; v_gene: TRBV19; CDR3nt: TGTGCCACCGCTACCGGGACTAGCGGGGGGTTCTACGAGCAGTACTTC; CDR3aa: CATATGTSGGFYEQYF
j_gene: TRBJ2-5; d_gene: TRBD2; abundance: -; v_gene: TRBV18; CDR3nt: TGTGCCAGCTCACCGAGCGGGAGAAGGGAGACCCAGTACTTC; CDR3aa: CASSPSGRRETQYF
j_gene: TRBJ1-1; d_gene: -; abundance: -; v_gene: TRBV5-1; CDR3nt: TGCGCCAGCAGCCATCGCCCCGGAGGAAAGAACACTGAAGCTTTCTTT; CDR3aa: CASSHRPGGKNTEAFF
j_gene: TRBJ1-5; d_gene: -; abundance: once; v_gene: TRBV30; CDR3nt: TGTGCCTGGAGTTCGGGGGTAAGCAATCAGCCCCAGCATTTT; CDR3aa: CAWSSGVSNQPQHF